This T cell receptor beta chain comes out of a study of cytomegalovirus exposure and HLA in healthy donors. Study-level background: Clustering assigned about 79% of the approximately 400 genotyped donors to the Caucasian-associated ancestry cluster. Broader study findings: The authors enumerated over 150 TCR beta chains as linked to cytomegalovirus. In vitro experiments confirmed that three CMV-associated chains were specific for CMV antigens.

The PCR ran on 60 Vbeta and 13 Jbeta primers. In the source study's methods: It was a later analysis that counted some 80 million unique TCR beta chains, of which roughly 10 million were shared. Clones were read by immunoSEQ multiplex PCR, and TCRdb kept only the in-frame ones, dropping some. From that table come the V and J calls and clone size; the DNA was used to work out D and trimming. The table shows about 120,000 clones, with around four fifths occurring only once. Comments on this clone: Its specificity is not known.

The CDR3 totals 18 residues. Unmatched junction bases numbered 10, after V lost 3 bases and J lost 2 bases. Germline CDR1 is SGHDN and CDR2 is FVKESK. The TCR originated in a man aged 18 to 35 in good health and CMV-seropositive. Sequencing input: PBMCs. V gene TRBV14 combines with J gene TRBJ2-2; 9 bases match TRBD1. As DNA, the CDR3 is TGTGCCAGCAGCCACCCGGACAGGGGCCGCGCCAACACCGGGGAGCTGTTTTTT. This gives the protein CASSHPDRGRANTGELFF.